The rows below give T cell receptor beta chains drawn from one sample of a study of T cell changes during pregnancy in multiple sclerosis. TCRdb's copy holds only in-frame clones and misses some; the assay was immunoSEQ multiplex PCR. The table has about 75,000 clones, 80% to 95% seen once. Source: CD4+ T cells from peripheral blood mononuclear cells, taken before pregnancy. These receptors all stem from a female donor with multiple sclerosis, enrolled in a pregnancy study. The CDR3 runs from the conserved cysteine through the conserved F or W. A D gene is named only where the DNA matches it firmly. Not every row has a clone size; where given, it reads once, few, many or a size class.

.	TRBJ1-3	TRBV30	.	CAWSVSDRRNTIYF	TGTGCCTGGAGTGTATCAGATCGCCGAAACACCATATATTTT
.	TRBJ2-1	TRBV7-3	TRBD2	CASSLGTSGSPGEQFF	TGTGCCAGCAGCTTAGGGACTAGCGGGTCCCCGGGTGAGCAGTTCTTC
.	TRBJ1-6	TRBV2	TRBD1	CASSEADRGFAINSPLHF	TGTGCCAGCAGTGAAGCGGACAGGGGTTTTGCTATTAATTCACCCCTCCACTTT
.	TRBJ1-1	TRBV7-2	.	CASSPDPGREAFF	TGTGCCAGCAGCCCGGACCCGGGGAGGGAAGCTTTCTTT
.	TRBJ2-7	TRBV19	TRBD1	CASSIRGQGRTYEQYF	TGTGCCAGTAGTATCCGGGGACAGGGGCGGACCTACGAGCAGTACTTC
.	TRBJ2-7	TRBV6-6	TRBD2	CASSYSGRGGFYEQYF	TGTGCCAGCAGTTACTCAGGGCGGGGGGGGTTCTACGAGCAGTACTTC
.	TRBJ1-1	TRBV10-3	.	CAISDRNTEAFF	TGTGCCATCAGTGACAGAAACACTGAAGCTTTCTTT
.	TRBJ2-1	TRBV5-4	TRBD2	CASMRAGGGGAGEQFF	TGTGCCAGCATGCGTGCCGGCGGCGGGGGGGCGGGTGAGCAGTTCTTC
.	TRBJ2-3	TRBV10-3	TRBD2	CAISGGRAFRTDTQYF	TGTGCCATCAGTGGGGGGAGGGCCTTTCGGACAGATACGCAGTATTTT
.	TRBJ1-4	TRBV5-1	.	CASSLGSLNEKLFF	TGCGCCAGCAGCTTGGGAAGCCTTAATGAAAAACTGTTTTTT
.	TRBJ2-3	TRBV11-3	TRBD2	CASSLDLAGGQGTDTQYF	TGTGCCAGCAGCTTAGATCTAGCGGGGGGGCAGGGCACAGATACGCAGTATTTT
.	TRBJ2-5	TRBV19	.	CASSIRGFETQYF	TGTGCCAGTAGTATAAGGGGTTTCGAGACCCAGTACTTC
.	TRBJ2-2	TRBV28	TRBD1	CASSLWTGANTGELFF	TGTGCCAGCAGTTTATGGACAGGGGCGAACACCGGGGAGCTGTTTTTT
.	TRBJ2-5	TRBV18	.	CASSSLGQQETQYF	TGTGCCAGCTCATCTTTAGGACAGCAAGAGACCCAGTACTTC
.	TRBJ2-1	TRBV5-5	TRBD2	CASNTGLAGGRGIF	TGTGCCAGCAACACGGGACTAGCGGGGGGCCGGGGAATCTTC
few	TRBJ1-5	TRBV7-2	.	CASSPSGDQPQHF	TGTGCCAGCAGTCCGAGTGGTGATCAGCCCCAGCATTTT
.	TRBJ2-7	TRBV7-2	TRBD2	CASSPGFGLAGEAYEQYF	TGTGCCAGCAGCCCAGGCTTTGGACTAGCGGGAGAGGCCTACGAGCAGTACTTC
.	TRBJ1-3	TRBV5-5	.	CASSIQGATGNTIYF	TGTGCCAGCAGCATTCAGGGCGCCACGGGAAACACCATATATTTT
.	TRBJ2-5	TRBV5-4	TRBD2	CASSLLGLAGAGETQYF	TGTGCCAGCAGCTTGTTGGGACTAGCGGGGGCCGGGGAGACCCAGTACTTC
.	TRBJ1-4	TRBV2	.	CASSVDRATNEKLFF	TGTGCCAGCAGTGTCGACAGAGCAACTAATGAAAAACTGTTTTTT
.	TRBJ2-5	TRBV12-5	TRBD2	CASGLVVLAGQETQYF	TGTGCTAGTGGTTTGGTAGTCCTAGCGGGTCAAGAGACCCAGTACTTC
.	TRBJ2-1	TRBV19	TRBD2	CASSTYVASGSYNEQFF	TGTGCCAGTAGTACTTACGTAGCTAGCGGGAGCTACAATGAGCAGTTCTTC
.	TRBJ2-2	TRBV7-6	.	CASSYQGLTNTGELFF	TGTGCCAGCAGCTACCAGGGGTTAACGAACACCGGGGAGCTGTTTTTT
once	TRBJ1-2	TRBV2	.	CASSEQTNYGYTF	TGTGCCAGCAGTGAACAGACTAACTATGGCTACACCTTC
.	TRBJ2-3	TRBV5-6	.	CASSYGHPTDTQYF	TGTGCCAGCAGCTACGGACACCCCACAGATACGCAGTATTTT
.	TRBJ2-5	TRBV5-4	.	CASSRGATEETQYF	TGTGCCAGCAGCCGCGGCGCTACCGAAGAGACCCAGTACTTC
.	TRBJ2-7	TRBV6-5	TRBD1	CASSRDRAEQYF	TGTGCCAGCAGCCGGGACAGGGCCGAGCAGTACTTC
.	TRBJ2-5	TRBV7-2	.	CASSRRGNQETQYF	TGTGCCAGCAGCCGACGCGGAAACCAAGAGACCCAGTACTTC
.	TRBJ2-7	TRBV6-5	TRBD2	CASSYLAGGPYEQYF	TGTGCCAGCAGTTACTTAGCGGGGGGCCCCTACGAGCAGTACTTC